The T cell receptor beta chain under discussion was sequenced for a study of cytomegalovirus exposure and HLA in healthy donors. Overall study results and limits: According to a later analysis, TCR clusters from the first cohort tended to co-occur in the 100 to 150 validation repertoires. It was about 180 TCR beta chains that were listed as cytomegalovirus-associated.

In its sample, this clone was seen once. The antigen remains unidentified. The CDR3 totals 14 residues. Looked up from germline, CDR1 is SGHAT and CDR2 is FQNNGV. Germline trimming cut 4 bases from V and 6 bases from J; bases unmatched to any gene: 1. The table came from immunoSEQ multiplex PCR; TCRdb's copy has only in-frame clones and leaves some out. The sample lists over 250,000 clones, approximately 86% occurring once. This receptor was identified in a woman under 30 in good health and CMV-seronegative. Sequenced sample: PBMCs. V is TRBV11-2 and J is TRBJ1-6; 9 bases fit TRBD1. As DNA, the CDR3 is TGTGCCAGCAGCTCGGGACAGGGTAATTCACCCCTCCACTTT. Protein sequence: CASSSGQGNSPLHF.